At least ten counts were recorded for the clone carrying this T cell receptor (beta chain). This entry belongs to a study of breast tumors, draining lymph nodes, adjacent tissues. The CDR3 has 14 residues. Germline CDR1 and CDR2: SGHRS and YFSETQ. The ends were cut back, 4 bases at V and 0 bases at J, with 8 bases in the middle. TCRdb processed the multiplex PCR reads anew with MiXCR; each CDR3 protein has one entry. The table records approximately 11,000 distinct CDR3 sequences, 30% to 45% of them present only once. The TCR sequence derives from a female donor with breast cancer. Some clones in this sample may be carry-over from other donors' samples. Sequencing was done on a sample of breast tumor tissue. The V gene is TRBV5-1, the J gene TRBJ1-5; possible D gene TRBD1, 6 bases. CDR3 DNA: TGCGCCAGCAGCGTAGGGGGTAGCAATCAGCCCCAGCATTTT. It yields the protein CASSVGGSNQPQHF. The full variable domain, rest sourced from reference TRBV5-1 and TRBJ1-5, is KAGVTQTPRYLIKTRGQQVTLSCSPISGHRSVSWYQQTPGQGLQFLFEYFSETQRNKGNFPGRFSGRQFSNSRSEMNVSTLELGDSALYLCASSVGGSNQPQHFGDGTRLSIL.